Shown below are 2 T cell receptor beta chains from a single sample sequenced in a study of PD-1 blockade in classical Hodgkin lymphoma. Every single patient, without exception, relapsed after autologous stem cell transplantation, and brentuximab vedotin exposure varied. Measured with immunoSEQ multiplex PCR; TCRdb has only the in-frame clones, and not every one. Of tens of thousands of clones listed, around three quarters were seen once; the top ten hold around 4.2%. The sample consisted of peripheral blood mononuclear cells (PBMCs), taken before the second cycle of nivolumab. These receptors were taken from a human donor with classical Hodgkin lymphoma.

The V and J genes are TRBV28 and TRBJ2-7; D is possibly TRBD1 (5 bases). V dropped 4 bases and J dropped 6 bases, with 10 bases sitting between them. This CDR3 spans 12 amino acids. CDR1 is MDHEN and CDR2 is SYDVKM in the germline V gene. This CDR3 is CASSSGYGEQYF. Written as DNA, the CDR3 is TGTGCCAGCAGTTCAGGGTACGGCGAGCAGTACTTC.

The rearrangement links TRBV4-1 to TRBJ1-5, with unresolved D. The V gene lost 4 bases and the J gene lost 0 bases, with 13 bases spanning the gap. The CDR3 totals 16 residues. Germline CDR1 reads MGHRA; CDR2 reads YSYEKL. As DNA, the CDR3 is TGCGCCAGCAGCCCTTTTGGTAGGGATAGCAATCAGCCCCAGCATTTT. Protein: CASSPFGRDSNQPQHF.